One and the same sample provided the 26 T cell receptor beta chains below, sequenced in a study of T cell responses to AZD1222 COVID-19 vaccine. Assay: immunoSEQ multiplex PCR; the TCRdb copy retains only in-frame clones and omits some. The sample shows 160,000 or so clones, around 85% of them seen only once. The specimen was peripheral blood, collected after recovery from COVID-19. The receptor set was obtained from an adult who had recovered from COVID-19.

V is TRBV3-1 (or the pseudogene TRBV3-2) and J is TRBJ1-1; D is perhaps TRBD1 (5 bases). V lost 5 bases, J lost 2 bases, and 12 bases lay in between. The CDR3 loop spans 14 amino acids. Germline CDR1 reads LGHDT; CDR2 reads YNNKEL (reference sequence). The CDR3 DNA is TGTGCCAGCAGCTTCGGACAAGGAAACACTGAAGCTTTCTTT. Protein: CASSFGQGNTEAFF.

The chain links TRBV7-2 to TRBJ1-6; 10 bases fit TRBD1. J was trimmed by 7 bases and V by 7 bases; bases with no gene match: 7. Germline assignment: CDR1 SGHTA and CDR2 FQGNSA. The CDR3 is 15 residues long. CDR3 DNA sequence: TGTGCCAGCACCTTTTCGGGACAGGGGAATTCACCCCTCCACTTT. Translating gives CASTFSGQGNSPLHF.

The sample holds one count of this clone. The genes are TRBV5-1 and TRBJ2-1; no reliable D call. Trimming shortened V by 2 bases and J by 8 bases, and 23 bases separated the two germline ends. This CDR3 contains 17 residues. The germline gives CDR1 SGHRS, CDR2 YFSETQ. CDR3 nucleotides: TGCGCCAGCAGCTTTCGGCGTAACCCACTACGTGAGGATGAGCAGTTCTTC. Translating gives CASSFRRNPLREDEQFF.

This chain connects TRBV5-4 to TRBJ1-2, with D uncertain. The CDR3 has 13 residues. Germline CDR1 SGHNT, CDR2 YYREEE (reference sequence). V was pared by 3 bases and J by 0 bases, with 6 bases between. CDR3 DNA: TGTGCCAGCAGCTCCCCGGCTAACTATGGCTACACCTTC. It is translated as CASSSPANYGYTF.

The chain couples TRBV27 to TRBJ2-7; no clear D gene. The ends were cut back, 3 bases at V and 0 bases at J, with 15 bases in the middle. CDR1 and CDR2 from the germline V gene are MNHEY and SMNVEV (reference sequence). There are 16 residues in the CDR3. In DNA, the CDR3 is TGTGCCAGCAGTTTGCAGCGCACTATAAGCTCCTACGAGCAGTACTTC. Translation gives CASSLQRTISSYEQYF.

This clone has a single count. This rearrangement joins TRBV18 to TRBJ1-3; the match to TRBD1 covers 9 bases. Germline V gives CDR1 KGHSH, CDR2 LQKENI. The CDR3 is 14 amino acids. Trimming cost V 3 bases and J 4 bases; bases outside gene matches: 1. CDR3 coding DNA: TGTGCCAGCTCACCGGGACAGGGAGGAAACACCATATATTTT. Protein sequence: CASSPGQGGNTIYF. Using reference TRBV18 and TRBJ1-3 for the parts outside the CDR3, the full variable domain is NAGVMQNPRHLVRRRGQEARLRCSPMKGHSHVYWYRQLPEEGLKFMVYLQKENIIDESGMPKERFSAEFPKEGPSILRIQQVVRGDSAAYFCASSPGQGGNTIYFGEGSWLTVV.

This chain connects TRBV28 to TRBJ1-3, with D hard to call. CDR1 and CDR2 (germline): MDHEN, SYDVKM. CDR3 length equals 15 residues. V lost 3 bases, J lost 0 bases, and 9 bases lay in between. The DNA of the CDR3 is TGTGCCAGCAGTTTCGTAAGGAGCTCTGGAAACACCATATATTTT. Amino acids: CASSFVRSSGNTIYF.

The CDR3 DNA follows: TGTGCCAGCAGCTTGGGGTCCCGGGATCGGGAGCAGTACTTC. Translating gives CASSLGSRDREQYF. The rearrangement uses TRBV5-4 and TRBJ2-7, with D maybe TRBD2 (5 bases). V lost 0 bases and J 7 bases, leaving 14 bases between the germline ends. This CDR3 is built from 14 residues. The V gene's germline CDR1 is SGHNT and CDR2 YYREEE (reference sequence).

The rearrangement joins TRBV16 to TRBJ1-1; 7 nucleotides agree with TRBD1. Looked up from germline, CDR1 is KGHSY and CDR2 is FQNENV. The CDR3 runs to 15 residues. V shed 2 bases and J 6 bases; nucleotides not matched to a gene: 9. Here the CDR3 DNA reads TGTGCCAGCAGCCAAGATGGCAGGGGGGTATCTGAAGCTTTCTTT. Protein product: CASSQDGRGVSEAFF.

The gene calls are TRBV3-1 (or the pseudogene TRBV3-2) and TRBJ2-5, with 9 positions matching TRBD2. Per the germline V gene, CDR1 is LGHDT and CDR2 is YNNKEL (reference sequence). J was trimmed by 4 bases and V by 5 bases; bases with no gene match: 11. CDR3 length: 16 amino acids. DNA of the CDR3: TGTGCCAGCAGCGCTCTAGCGGGACGCTGGACAGAGACCCAGTACTTC. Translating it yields CASSALAGRWTETQYF.

The CDR3 nucleotides read TGTGCCAGCAGTAGGGAGGCACGTAATGAAAAACTGTTTTTT. Its protein product is CASSREARNEKLFF. The chain recombines TRBV6-4 with TRBJ1-4, with D uncertain. From germline, CDR1 is MRHNA and CDR2 SNTAGT. V was cut by 5 bases and J by 4 bases, with 11 bases left in between. The CDR3 runs to 14 residues.

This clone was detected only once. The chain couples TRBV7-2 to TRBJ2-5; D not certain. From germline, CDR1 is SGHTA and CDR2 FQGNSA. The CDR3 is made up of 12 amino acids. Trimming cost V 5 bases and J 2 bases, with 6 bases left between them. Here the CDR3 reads CASSAKQETQYF. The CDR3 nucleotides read TGTGCCAGCAGCGCCAAACAAGAGACCCAGTACTTC.

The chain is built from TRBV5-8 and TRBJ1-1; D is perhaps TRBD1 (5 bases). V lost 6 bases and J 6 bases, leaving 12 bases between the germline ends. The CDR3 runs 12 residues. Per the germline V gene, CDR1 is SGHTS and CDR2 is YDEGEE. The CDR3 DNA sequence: TGTGCCAGCAACGACTGGGGGGCTGAAGCTTTCTTT. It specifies CASNDWGAEAFF.

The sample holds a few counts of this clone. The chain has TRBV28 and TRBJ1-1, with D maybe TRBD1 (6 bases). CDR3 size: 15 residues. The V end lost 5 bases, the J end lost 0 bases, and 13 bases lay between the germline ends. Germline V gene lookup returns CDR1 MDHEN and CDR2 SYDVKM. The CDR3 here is CASSPGDGLNTEAFF. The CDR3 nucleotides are TGTGCCAGCAGTCCAGGGGACGGTCTGAACACTGAAGCTTTCTTT.

CDR3 amino acids: CATSRDLWLNSGNTIYF. The CDR3 coding sequence is TGTGCCACCAGCAGAGATCTGTGGCTAAACTCTGGAAACACCATATATTTT. This chain connects TRBV15 to TRBJ1-3, with D unresolved. Trimming removed 0 bases from V and 0 bases from J, with 12 bases in between. Germline V gene lookup returns CDR1 LNHNV and CDR2 YYDKDF (reference sequence). The CDR3 loop spans 17 amino acids.

The CDR3 sequence is CASSQGFVGTQYF. CDR3 sequence (DNA): TGTGCCAGCAGTCAGGGATTTGTGGGGACCCAGTACTTC. The chain couples TRBV6-2 or TRBV6-3 to TRBJ2-5; D might be TRBD1 (5 bases). Germline CDR1 MNHEY, CDR2 SVGEGT. The CDR3 runs 13 residues. V was shortened by 5 bases and J by 7 bases, with 14 bases between the two germline ends.

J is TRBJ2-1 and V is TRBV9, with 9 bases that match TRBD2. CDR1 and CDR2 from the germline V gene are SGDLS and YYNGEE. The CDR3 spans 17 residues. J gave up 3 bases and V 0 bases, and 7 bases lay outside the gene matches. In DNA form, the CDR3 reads TGTGCCAGCAGCGTAGATGGCGGGAGGGCCTTCTACAATGAGCAGTTCTTC. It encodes CASSVDGGRAFYNEQFF.

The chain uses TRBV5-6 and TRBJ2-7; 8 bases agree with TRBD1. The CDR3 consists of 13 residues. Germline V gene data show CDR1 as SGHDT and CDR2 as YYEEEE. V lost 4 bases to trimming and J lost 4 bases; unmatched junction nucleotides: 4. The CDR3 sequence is CASSERQGYEQYF. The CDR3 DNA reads TGTGCCAGCAGCGAACGACAGGGGTACGAGCAGTACTTC.

In DNA form, the CDR3 reads TGTGCCAGCAGCGTAGGTATTCACTATGGCTACACCTTC. Protein product: CASSVGIHYGYTF. J is TRBJ1-2 and V is TRBV9; D ambiguous. V was clipped by 0 bases and J by 3 bases, with 6 bases between them. Germline V gene lookup returns CDR1 SGDLS and CDR2 YYNGEE. The CDR3 has 13 residues.

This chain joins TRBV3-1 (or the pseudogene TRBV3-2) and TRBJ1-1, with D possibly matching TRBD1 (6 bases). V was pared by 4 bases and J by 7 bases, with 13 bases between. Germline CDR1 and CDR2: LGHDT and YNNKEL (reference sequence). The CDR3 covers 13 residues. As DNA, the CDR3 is TGTGCCAGCAGCCCCGAAGGGGGGTTTGAAGCTTTCTTT. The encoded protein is CASSPEGGFEAFF.

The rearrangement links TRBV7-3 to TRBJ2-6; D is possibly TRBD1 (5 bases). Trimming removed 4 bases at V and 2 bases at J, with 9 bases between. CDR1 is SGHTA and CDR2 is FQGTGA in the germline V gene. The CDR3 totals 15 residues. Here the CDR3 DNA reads TGTGCCAGCAGCTCCGACAGAGCTGGGGCCAACGTCCTGACTTTC. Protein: CASSSDRAGANVLTF.

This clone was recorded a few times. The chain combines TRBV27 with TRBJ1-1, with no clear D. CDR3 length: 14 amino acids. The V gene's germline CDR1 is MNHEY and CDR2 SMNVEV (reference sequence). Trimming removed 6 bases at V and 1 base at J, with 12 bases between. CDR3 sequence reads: CASSRTSGNTEAFF. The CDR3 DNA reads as TGTGCCAGCAGCCGTACTTCAGGGAACACTGAAGCTTTCTTT.

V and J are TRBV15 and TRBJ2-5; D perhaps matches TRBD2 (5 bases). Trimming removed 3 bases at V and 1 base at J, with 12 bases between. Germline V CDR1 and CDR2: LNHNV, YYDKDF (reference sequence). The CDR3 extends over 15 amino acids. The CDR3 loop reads CATSRRSEGQETQYF. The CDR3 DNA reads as TGTGCCACCAGCAGGAGGAGCGAGGGCCAAGAGACCCAGTACTTC.

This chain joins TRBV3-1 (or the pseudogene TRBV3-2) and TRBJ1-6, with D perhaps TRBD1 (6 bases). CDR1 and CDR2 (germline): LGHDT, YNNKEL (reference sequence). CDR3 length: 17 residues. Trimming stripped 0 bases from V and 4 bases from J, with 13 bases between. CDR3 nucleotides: TGTGCCAGCAGCCAAGATCTGCCAGGGGATTATAATTCACCCCTCCACTTT. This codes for CASSQDLPGDYNSPLHF.

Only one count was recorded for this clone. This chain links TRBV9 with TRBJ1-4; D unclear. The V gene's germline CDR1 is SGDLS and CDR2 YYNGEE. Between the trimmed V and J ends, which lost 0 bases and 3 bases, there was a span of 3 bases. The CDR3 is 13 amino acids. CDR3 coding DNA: TGTGCCAGCAGCGTAGATCCTAATGAAAAACTGTTTTTT. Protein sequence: CASSVDPNEKLFF. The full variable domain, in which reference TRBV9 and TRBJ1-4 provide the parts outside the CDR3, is DSGVTQTPKHLITATGQRVTLRCSPRSGDLSVYWYQQSLDQGLQFLIQYYNGEERAKGNILERFSAQQFPDLHSELNLSSLELGDSALYFCASSVDPNEKLFFGSGTQLSVL.

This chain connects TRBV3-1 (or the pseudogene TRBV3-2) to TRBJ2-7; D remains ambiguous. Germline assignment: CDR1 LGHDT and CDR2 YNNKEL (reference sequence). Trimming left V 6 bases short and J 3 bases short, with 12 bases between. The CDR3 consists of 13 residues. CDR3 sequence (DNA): TGTGCCAGCAGTCGAGATCCGAACTACGAGCAGTACTTC. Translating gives CASSRDPNYEQYF.